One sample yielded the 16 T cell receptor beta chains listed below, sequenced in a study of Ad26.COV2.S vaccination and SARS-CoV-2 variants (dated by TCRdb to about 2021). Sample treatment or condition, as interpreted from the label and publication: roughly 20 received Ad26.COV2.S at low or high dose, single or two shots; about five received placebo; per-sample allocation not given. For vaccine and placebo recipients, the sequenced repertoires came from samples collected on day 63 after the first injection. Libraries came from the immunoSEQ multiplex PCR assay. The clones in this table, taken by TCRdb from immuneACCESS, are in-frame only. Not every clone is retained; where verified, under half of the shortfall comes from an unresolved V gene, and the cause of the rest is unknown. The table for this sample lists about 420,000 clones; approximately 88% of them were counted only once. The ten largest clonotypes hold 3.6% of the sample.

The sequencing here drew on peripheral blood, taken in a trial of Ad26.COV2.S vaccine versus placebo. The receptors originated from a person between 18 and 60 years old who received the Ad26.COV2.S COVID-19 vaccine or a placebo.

Here the CDR3 DNA reads TGTGCCAGCAGGCAGACTAGCGGGGCCCCCTACGAGCAGTACTTC. Translated, it gives CASRQTSGAPYEQYF. V gene TRBV28 combines with J gene TRBJ2-7; 11 nucleotides agree with TRBD2. V gave up 6 bases and J gave up 2 bases; unmatched junction bases: 6. CDR1 MDHEN and CDR2 SYDVKM come from the germline V gene. There are 15 residues in the CDR3.

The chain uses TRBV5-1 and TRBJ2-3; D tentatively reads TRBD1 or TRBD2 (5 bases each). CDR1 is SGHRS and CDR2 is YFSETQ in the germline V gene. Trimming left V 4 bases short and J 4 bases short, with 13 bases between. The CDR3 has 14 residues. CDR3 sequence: CASSPGAGPDTQYF. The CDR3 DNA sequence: TGCGCCAGCAGCCCCGGGGCTGGTCCAGATACGCAGTATTTT.

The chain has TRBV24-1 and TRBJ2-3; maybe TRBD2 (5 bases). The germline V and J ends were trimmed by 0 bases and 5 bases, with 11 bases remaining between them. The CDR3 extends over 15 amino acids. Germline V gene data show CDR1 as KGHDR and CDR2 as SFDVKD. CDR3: CATSDLRGPIDTQYF. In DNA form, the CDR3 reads TGTGCCACCAGTGATTTGCGGGGTCCAATAGATACGCAGTATTTT.

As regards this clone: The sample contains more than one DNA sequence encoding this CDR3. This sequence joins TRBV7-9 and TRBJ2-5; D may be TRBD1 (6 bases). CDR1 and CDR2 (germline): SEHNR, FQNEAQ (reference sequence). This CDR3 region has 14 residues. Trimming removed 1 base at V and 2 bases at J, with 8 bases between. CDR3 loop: CASSLGQGQETQYF. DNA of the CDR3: TGTGCCAGCAGCTTAGGGCAGGGGCAAGAGACCCAGTACTTC.

The CDR3 DNA follows: TGTGCCAGCAGCTCCTCTTGGGTTGATTTCTCTGGGGCCAACGTCCTGACTTTC. Amino acid sequence: CASSSSWVDFSGANVLTF. This chain connects TRBV7-9 to TRBJ2-6, with no clear D. V lost 4 bases and J 0 bases, leaving 16 bases between the germline ends. CDR3 length: 18 residues. CDR1 is SEHNR and CDR2 is FQNEAQ in the germline V gene (reference sequence).

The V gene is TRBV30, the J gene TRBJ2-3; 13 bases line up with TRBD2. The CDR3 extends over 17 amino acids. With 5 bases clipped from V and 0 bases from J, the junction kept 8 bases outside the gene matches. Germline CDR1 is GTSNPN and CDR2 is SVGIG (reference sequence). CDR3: CAWSPGLAGSSTDTQYF. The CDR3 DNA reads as TGTGCCTGGTCTCCGGGACTAGCGGGGTCTAGCACAGATACGCAGTATTTT.

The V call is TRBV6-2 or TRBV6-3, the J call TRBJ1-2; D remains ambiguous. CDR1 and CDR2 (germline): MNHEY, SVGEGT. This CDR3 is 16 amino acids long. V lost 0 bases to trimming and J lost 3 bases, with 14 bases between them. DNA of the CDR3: TGTGCCAGCAGTTACTCCCAAACGTCCGGCGACTATGGCTACACCTTC. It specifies CASSYSQTSGDYGYTF.

As DNA, the CDR3 is TGTGCCAGCACCGGACAGGGGATCGGGGAGCTGTTTTTT. Translating gives CASTGQGIGELFF. The rearrangement uses TRBV9 and TRBJ2-2, with 9 bases matching TRBD1. The CDR3 length is 13 residues. The J segment lost 7 bases and the V segment lost 6 bases, leaving 4 bases of the junction unmatched. Germline CDR1 reads SGDLS; CDR2 reads YYNGEE.

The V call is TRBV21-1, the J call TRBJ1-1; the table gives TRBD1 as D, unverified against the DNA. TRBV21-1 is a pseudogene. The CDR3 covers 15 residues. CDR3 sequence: CASSTRQGSNTEAFF. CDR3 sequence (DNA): TGTGCCAGCAGCACAAGACAGGGGTCGAACACTGAAGCTTTCTTT.

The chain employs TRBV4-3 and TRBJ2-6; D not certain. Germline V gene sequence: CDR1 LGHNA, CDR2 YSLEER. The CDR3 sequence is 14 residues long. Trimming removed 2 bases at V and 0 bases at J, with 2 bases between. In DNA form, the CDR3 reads TGCGCCAGCAGCCAAAGCTCTGGGGCCAACGTCCTGACTTTC. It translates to CASSQSSGANVLTF.

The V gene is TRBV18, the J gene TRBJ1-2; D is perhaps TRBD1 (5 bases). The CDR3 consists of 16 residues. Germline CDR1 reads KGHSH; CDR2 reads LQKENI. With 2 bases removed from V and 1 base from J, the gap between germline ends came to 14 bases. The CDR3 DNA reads TGTGCCAGCTCACCATCCGGGACTGCCAATAACTATGGCTACACCTTC. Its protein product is CASSPSGTANNYGYTF.

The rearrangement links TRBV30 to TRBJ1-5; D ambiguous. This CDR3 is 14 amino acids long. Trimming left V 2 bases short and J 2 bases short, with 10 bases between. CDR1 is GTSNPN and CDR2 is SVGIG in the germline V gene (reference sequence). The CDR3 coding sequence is TGTGCCTGGAGTCCGGGAGTGGGCAATCAGCCCCAGCATTTT. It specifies CAWSPGVGNQPQHF.

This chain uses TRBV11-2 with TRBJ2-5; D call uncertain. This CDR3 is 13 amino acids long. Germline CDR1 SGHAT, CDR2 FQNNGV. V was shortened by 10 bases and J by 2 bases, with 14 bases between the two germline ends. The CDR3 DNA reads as TGTGCCACGGCCAGTTTCGAGCAAGAGACCCAGTACTTC. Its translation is CATASFEQETQYF.

CDR3 amino acids: CASSTTTGTTEAFF. CDR3 sequence (DNA): TGTGCCAGCAGCACGACGACAGGGACCACTGAAGCTTTCTTT. The rearrangement links TRBV9 to TRBJ1-1; 7 positions agree with TRBD1. Germline V gene sequence: CDR1 SGDLS, CDR2 YYNGEE. The CDR3 runs to 14 residues. V gave up 4 bases and J gave up 4 bases; unmatched junction bases: 7.

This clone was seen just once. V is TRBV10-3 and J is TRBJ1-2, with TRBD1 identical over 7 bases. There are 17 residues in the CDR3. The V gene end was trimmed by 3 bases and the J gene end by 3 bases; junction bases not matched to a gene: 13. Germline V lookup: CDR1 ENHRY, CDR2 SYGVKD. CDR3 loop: CAISDQTRGGEDYGYTF. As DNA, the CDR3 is TGTGCCATCAGTGACCAGACCAGAGGGGGCGAGGACTATGGCTACACCTTC.

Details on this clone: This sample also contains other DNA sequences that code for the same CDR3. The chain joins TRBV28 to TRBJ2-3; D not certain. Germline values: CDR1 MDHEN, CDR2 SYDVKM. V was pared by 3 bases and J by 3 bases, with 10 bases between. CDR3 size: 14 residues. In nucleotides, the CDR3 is TGTGCCAGCAGTTTTTTGGGTAGGACAGATACGCAGTATTTT. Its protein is CASSFLGRTDTQYF.